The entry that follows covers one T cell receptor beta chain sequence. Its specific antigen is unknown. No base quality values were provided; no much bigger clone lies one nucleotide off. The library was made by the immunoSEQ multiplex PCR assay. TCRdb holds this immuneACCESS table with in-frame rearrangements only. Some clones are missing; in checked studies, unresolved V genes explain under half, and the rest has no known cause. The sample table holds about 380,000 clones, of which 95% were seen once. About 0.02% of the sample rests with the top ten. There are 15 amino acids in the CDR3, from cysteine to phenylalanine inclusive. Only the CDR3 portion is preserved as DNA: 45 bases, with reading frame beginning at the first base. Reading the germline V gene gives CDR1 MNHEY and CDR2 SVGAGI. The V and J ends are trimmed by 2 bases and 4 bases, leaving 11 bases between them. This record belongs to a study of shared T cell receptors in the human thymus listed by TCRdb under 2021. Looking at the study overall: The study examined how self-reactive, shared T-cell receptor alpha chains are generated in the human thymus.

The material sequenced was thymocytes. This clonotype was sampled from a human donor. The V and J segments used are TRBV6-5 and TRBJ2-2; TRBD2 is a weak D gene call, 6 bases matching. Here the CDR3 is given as CASSYGWEVTGELFF. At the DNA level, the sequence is TGTGCCAGCAGTTACGGCTGGGAGGTCACCGGGGAGCTGTTTTTT.